Below, 21 T cell receptor beta chains from the same sample are listed, as sequenced in a study of CD4 T cells in relation to SARS-CoV-2 and coronaviruses. The unexposed donors gave CD4+ T cells in 2011-2018, prior to COVID-19. CD4+ T cells were isolated from the cells after about 11 days of culture. Here immunoSEQ multiplex PCR was the method, and the copy in TCRdb shows in-frame clones only, minus some. The sample has about 20,000 clones; 60% to 80% are singletons. Their antigens remain unidentified. The source material was CD4+ T cells from PBMCs, cultured in vitro. These TCRs come from a human donor in good health.

This chain links TRBV27 with TRBJ2-2, with D possibly called TRBD1 or TRBD2 (6 bases each). CDR3 length: 16 amino acids. The V end was cut by 1 base, the J end by 0 bases, with 9 bases between. In germline, CDR1 is MNHEY, CDR2 SMNVEV (reference sequence). The CDR3 DNA follows: TGTGCCAGCAGTTTATTCGGGGGCTCGAACACCGGGGAGCTGTTTTTT. Translating it yields CASSLFGGSNTGELFF.

The rearrangement uses TRBV12-5 and TRBJ2-4, with D maybe TRBD1 (6 bases). The germline V gene has CDR1 LGHNT and CDR2 FRNRAP. The CDR3 contains 17 residues. V shed 1 base and J shed 0 bases, with 13 bases lying between them. CDR3 loop: CASGLDRVNLAKNIQYF. CDR3 coding DNA: TGTGCTAGTGGTTTGGACAGGGTAAACCTAGCCAAAAACATTCAGTACTTC.

The rearrangement joins TRBV19 to TRBJ1-5; D is possibly TRBD1 (5 bases). CDR3 length: 13 amino acids. Looked up from germline, CDR1 is LNHDA and CDR2 is SQIVND (reference sequence). V was pared by 3 bases and J by 6 bases, with 9 bases between. As DNA, the CDR3 is TGTGCCAGTAGTATGTGGGGCCCTCAGCCCCAGCATTTT. This sequence encodes CASSMWGPQPQHF.

This sequence joins TRBV11-2 and TRBJ1-1; possibly TRBD1 for D (6 bases). The V end was cut by 0 bases, the J end by 4 bases, with 12 bases between. Germline V gives CDR1 SGHAT, CDR2 FQNNGV. CDR3 size: 15 residues. The DNA of the CDR3 is TGTGCCAGCAGCTTAGACGGAGGGGGTGTCACTGAAGCTTTCTTT. Its protein is CASSLDGGGVTEAFF.

This chain uses TRBV6-5 with TRBJ1-1; D might be TRBD1 (5 bases). Germline CDR1 is MNHEY and CDR2 is SVGAGI. Trimming removed 6 bases from V and 1 base from J, with 12 bases in between. The CDR3 covers 14 residues. CDR3 amino acids: CASSLGVPNTEAFF. The CDR3 nucleotides read TGTGCCAGCAGCCTAGGGGTCCCGAACACTGAAGCTTTCTTT.

This clone was detected once. Written as DNA, the CDR3 is TGTGCCAGCAGTGACGAGGGACATTCCGTATCTCCCCTCCACTTT. The encoded protein is CASSDEGHSVSPLHF. This sequence joins TRBV7-2 and TRBJ1-6; a possible D gene is TRBD1 (6 bases). The CDR3 contains 15 residues. V lost 6 bases and J 13 bases, leaving 22 bases between the germline ends. The V gene's germline CDR1 is SGHTA and CDR2 FQGNSA.

The genes are TRBV19 and TRBJ2-3; 8 bases align to TRBD1. In germline, CDR1 is LNHDA, CDR2 SQIVND (reference sequence). V lost 5 bases and J lost 6; bases outside the gene matches: 4. The CDR3 is made up of 13 amino acids. This CDR3 reads CASSPQGADTQYF. The DNA for the CDR3 is TGTGCCAGTAGTCCTCAGGGGGCTGATACGCAGTATTTT.

This clone was seen once. The chain is built from TRBV7-6 and TRBJ2-3; D is perhaps TRBD2 (6 bases). CDR3 length: 16 residues. Germline assignment: CDR1 SGHVS and CDR2 FNYEAQ. Trimming shortened V by 5 bases and J by 0 bases, and 15 bases separated the two germline ends. As DNA, the CDR3 is TGTGCCAGCAGCCTCCAGCCCCGGGGGAGCACAGATACGCAGTATTTT. Translated, it gives CASSLQPRGSTDTQYF.

The gene calls are TRBV6-6 and TRBJ2-7, with D perhaps matching TRBD2 (7 bases). This CDR3 comprises 14 residues. The V gene's germline CDR1 is MNHNY and CDR2 SVGAGI (reference sequence). The V and J ends lost 7 bases and 4 bases respectively, with 17 bases between them. CDR3 sequence: CASTPGRGAYEQYF. The CDR3 nucleotides are TGTGCCAGCACTCCGGGACGGGGGGCTTACGAGCAGTACTTC.

The rearrangement links TRBV2 to TRBJ1-2; a weak D match, TRBD1 (6 bases). Per germline, CDR1 SNHLY and CDR2 FYNNEI. This CDR3 region has 13 residues. V dropped 5 bases and J dropped 5 bases, with 12 bases sitting between them. CDR3 sequence: CASSSGTSYGYTF. The DNA of the CDR3 is TGTGCCAGCAGTTCCGGGACAAGTTATGGCTACACCTTC.

This clone was seen just once. The rearrangement links TRBV12-3 or TRBV12-4 to TRBJ2-3; no firm D call. V lost 1 base, J lost 2 bases, and 4 bases lay in between. The CDR3 sequence is 13 residues long. DNA of the CDR3: TGTGCCAGCAGTTTAGGATTCACAGATACGCAGTATTTT. It is translated as CASSLGFTDTQYF.

V usage is TRBV7-8 and J usage is TRBJ2-2; D ambiguous. CDR3 length: 14 amino acids. Germline lookup yields CDR1 SGHVS and CDR2 FQNEAQ. Trimming removed 5 bases at V and 1 base at J, with 8 bases between. In DNA, the CDR3 is TGTGCCAGCAGCCTACAGCGGAACACCGGGGAGCTGTTTTTT. Translating it yields CASSLQRNTGELFF.

CDR3 bases: TGTGCCAGTAGTATGGGCGGGGGGAACACCGGGGAGCTGTTTTTT. Its translation: CASSMGGGNTGELFF. The J gene is TRBJ2-2, the V gene TRBV19, with 7 positions matching TRBD2. CDR1 LNHDA and CDR2 SQIVND come from the germline V gene (reference sequence). The CDR3 is made up of 15 amino acids. The J segment lost 1 base and the V segment lost 3 bases, leaving 2 bases of the junction unmatched. Using reference TRBV19 and TRBJ2-2 for the parts outside the CDR3, the full variable domain is DGGITQSPKYLFRKEGQNVTLSCEQNLNHDAMYWYRQDPGQGLRLIYYSQIVNDFQKGDIAEGYSVSREKKESFPLTVTSAQKNPTAFYLCASSMGGGNTGELFFGEGSRLTVL.

The rearrangement joins TRBV5-1 to TRBJ2-7, with 11 bases matching TRBD2. The ends lost 3 bases at V and 1 base at J; junction bases unmatched: 6. CDR3 length equals 16 residues. Per germline, CDR1 SGHRS and CDR2 YFSETQ. The CDR3 loop is CASSWTGTSGSYEQYF. The CDR3 coding sequence is TGCGCCAGCAGCTGGACCGGGACTAGCGGATCCTACGAGCAGTACTTC.

CDR3: CASRRAGLNNEQFF. Written as DNA, the CDR3 is TGTGCCAGCAGAAGAGCTGGACTAAACAATGAGCAGTTCTTC. V usage is TRBV2 and J usage is TRBJ2-1; weak D call: TRBD2 (6 bases). Germline CDR1 reads SNHLY; CDR2 reads FYNNEI. The V end lost 6 bases, the J end lost 5 bases, and 14 bases lay between the germline ends. The CDR3 sequence is 14 residues long.

The chain couples TRBV6-6 to TRBJ2-7; 15 bases align to TRBD2. V was pared by 6 bases and J by 7 bases, with 1 base of the junction left unmatched. Germline lookup yields CDR1 MNHNY and CDR2 SVGAGI (reference sequence). CDR3 length: 13 residues. CDR3 sequence: CASRGLAGGEQYF. In nucleotides, the CDR3 is TGTGCCAGCAGGGGACTAGCGGGAGGTGAGCAGTACTTC.

The chain employs TRBV7-9 and TRBJ2-6; D is uncertain. The germline V gene has CDR1 SEHNR and CDR2 FQNEAQ (reference sequence). The CDR3 contains 16 residues. Trimming removed 5 bases from V and 0 bases from J, with 11 bases in between. CDR3 DNA: TGTGCCAGCAGCCCTTCGGGTCCCTCTGGGGCCAACGTCCTGACTTTC. Amino acid sequence: CASSPSGPSGANVLTF.

The chain employs TRBV20-1 and TRBJ2-3; D remains ambiguous. The CDR3 length is 11 residues. V gave up 5 bases and J gave up 6 bases, with 9 bases separating them. Germline V gene sequence: CDR1 DFQATT, CDR2 SNEGSKA (reference sequence). DNA of the CDR3: TGCAGTGCTCGACACGGGGATACGCAGTATTTT. It translates to CSARHGDTQYF.

This chain uses TRBV2 with TRBJ1-1, with TRBD1 as a possible D gene (6 bases). The CDR3 covers 11 residues. The V end was cut by 8 bases, the J end by 3 bases, with 7 bases between. Germline loops: CDR1 SNHLY, CDR2 FYNNEI. The chain's CDR3 is CASEGDTEAFF. As DNA, the CDR3 is TGTGCCAGCGAGGGGGACACTGAAGCTTTCTTT. Drawing the rest from reference TRBV2 and TRBJ1-1, the complete variable domain is EPEVTQTPSHQVTQMGQEVILRCVPISNHLYFYWYRQILGQKVEFLVSFYNNEISEKSEIFDDQFSVERPDGSNFTLKIRSTKLEDSAMYFCASEGDTEAFFGQGTRLTVV.

The rearrangement uses TRBV10-3 and TRBJ2-1; TRBD2 matches 9 bases. Unmatched junction bases numbered 5, after V lost 4 bases and J lost 7 bases. The CDR3 is made up of 14 amino acids. Germline assignment: CDR1 ENHRY and CDR2 SYGVKD. The CDR3, as DNA: TGTGCCATCAGTGGGTTAGCGGGAGATAATGAGCAGTTCTTC. The encoded protein is CAISGLAGDNEQFF.

The V call is TRBV12-3 or TRBV12-4, the J call TRBJ1-1; maybe TRBD1 (6 bases). This CDR3 spans 13 amino acids. V was clipped by 2 bases and J by 6 bases, with 10 bases between them. Here the CDR3 reads CASSLNRVAEAFF. Here the CDR3 DNA reads TGTGCCAGCAGTTTAAACAGGGTTGCTGAAGCTTTCTTT.